This is a list of T cell receptor beta chains from one sample in a study of cytomegalovirus exposure and HLA in healthy donors. The data were produced by immunoSEQ multiplex PCR, yet TCRdb's version contains in-frame clones alone and is incomplete. The repertoire holds about 170,000 clones, with around 80% as singletons. Sequencing input: PBMCs. The receptors here all came from a woman in her 50s in good health and CMV-seropositive. The CDR3 runs from the conserved cysteine through the conserved F or W. D genes are given only for firm matches. Size is omitted from some rows. Given values are once, few, many or a class for expanded clones.

j_call clone_size d_call v_call cdr3_length cdr3_nt cdr3_aa
TRBJ2-5 NA TRBD2 TRBV13 17 TGTGCCAGCAGTCCGACCACTGCAGCGGGGCAACAAGAGACCCAGTACTTC CASSPTTAAGQQETQYF
TRBJ2-5 NA TRBD2 TRBV10-1 19 TGCGCCAGCAGTGAAAACCTTCCTGGCGGGGGGGCCGGGAAAGAGACCCAGTACTTC CASSENLPGGGAGKETQYF
TRBJ1-6 NA NA TRBV2 14 TGTGCCAGCCGGGCGGGACTCATCCCGTCACCCCTCCACTTT CASRAGLIPSPLHF
TRBJ1-1 NA NA TRBV5-6 14 TGTGCCAGCAGCTCGGGGGGTATGAACACTGAAGCTTTCTTT CASSSGGMNTEAFF
TRBJ1-2 NA NA TRBV4-1 14 TGCGCCAGCAGCCCTCCAGGGCGGGGATATGGCTACACCTTC CASSPPGRGYGYTF
TRBJ1-4 NA NA TRBV5-1 15 TGCGCCAGCAGTAATTATGGGGGGACTAATGAAAAACTGTTTTTT CASSNYGGTNEKLFF
TRBJ1-1 NA NA TRBV27 13 TGTGCCAGCAGTTTGTTCAGGGACGGGAGAGCTTTCTTT CASSLFRDGRAFF
TRBJ1-2 NA NA TRBV9 13 TGTGCCAGCAGCGCAGAGGGGGAGGGTGGCTACACCTTC CASSAEGEGGYTF
TRBJ2-1 NA NA TRBV7-9 13 TGTGCCAGCAGCTTAGCCGGGGGACAGCCGGAGCTCTTC CASSLAGGQPELF
TRBJ1-1 once NA TRBV5-1 15 TGCGCCAGCAGCATACAGGGTCGGGAGAACACTGAAGCTTTCTTT CASSIQGRENTEAFF
TRBJ1-4 NA NA TRBV6-1 14 TGTGCCAGCAGTGAGACAGTCTTAAATGAAAAACTGTTTTTT CASSETVLNEKLFF
TRBJ1-4 few NA TRBV14 15 TGTGCCAGCGCGAGGGGAACAGGGATGGGTACCAAACTGTTTTTT CASARGTGMGTKLFF
TRBJ1-6 NA NA TRBV4-2 14 TGTGCCAGCAGTCTCCAGGGCGAGAATTCACCCCTCCACTTT CASSLQGENSPLHF
TRBJ1-2 NA NA TRBV4-1 19 TGCGCCAGCAGCCAAGAAACGTTCGACCAGAGAGGAGGAGGCTATGGCTACACCTTC CASSQETFDQRGGGYGYTF
TRBJ2-3 NA TRBD1 TRBV7-2 13 TGTGCCAGCAGCTTACTTCCGGGACAGGGTCAGTATTTT CASSLLPGQGQYF
TRBJ2-5 NA NA TRBV6-5 13 TGTGCCAGCAGTCCGACAGGACAAGAGACCCAGTACTTC CASSPTGQETQYF
TRBJ2-3 NA TRBD2 TRBV7-8 16 TGTGCCAGCAGCTCCTCAGCGGGGGGGTTCACAGATACGCAGTATTTT CASSSSAGGFTDTQYF
TRBJ2-7 NA TRBD2 TRBV5-1 18 TGCGCCAGCAGCTTGGTTGGGACTAGCGGGGTTTACGCCTACGAGCAGTACTTC CASSLVGTSGVYAYEQYF
TRBJ2-1 once NA TRBV29-1 15 TGCAGCGTTTATATCCGGCGGGGGCCCTACAATGAGCAGTTCTTC CSVYIRRGPYNEQFF
TRBJ2-2 NA TRBD1 TRBV2 19 TGTGCCAGCAGTGAAGCGGACCTTCTTGTGACAGGGAGAGCCGGGGAGCTGTTTTTT CASSEADLLVTGRAGELFF
TRBJ1-2 few TRBD1 TRBV9 13 TGTGCCAGCAGCTTGACAGGGGCCTATGGCTACACCTTC CASSLTGAYGYTF
TRBJ2-7 NA TRBD2 TRBV11-3 15 TGTGCCAGCAGCTCGCATAGCGGGGCAGGCGACGAGCAGTACTTC CASSSHSGAGDEQYF
TRBJ2-1 NA NA TRBV4-1 15 TGCGCCAGCAGCCACCCGGGGTATCGGAACAATGAGCAGTTCTTC CASSHPGYRNNEQFF
TRBJ2-3 NA NA TRBV7-2 16 TGTGCCAGCAGTCATAACAGGTTAACCTTGGCAGATACGCAGTATTTT CASSHNRLTLADTQYF
TRBJ1-1 NA NA TRBV6-6 15 TGTGCCAGCAGTTACTCGACGACGAGGGACACTGAAGCTTTCTTT CASSYSTTRDTEAFF
TRBJ1-3 NA TRBD1 TRBV15 17 TGTGCCACCAGCAGAGATCCGGACAGGCTCTCTGGAAACACCATATATTTT CATSRDPDRLSGNTIYF
TRBJ2-3 NA NA TRBV12-5 12 TGTGCTAGTGGACTAGAGCGAGATACGCAGTATTTT CASGLERDTQYF
TRBJ2-7 NA NA TRBV4-3 15 TGCGCCAGCAGCCAAGATGAAAGGACATACGCCGAGCAGTACTTC CASSQDERTYAEQYF
TRBJ2-7 NA NA TRBV4-3 15 TGCGCCAGCAGCCAAGGCACTAGGGAAAGCTACGAGCAGTACTTC CASSQGTRESYEQYF
TRBJ1-5 NA NA TRBV6-5 14 TGTGCCAGCCGAACCAGGGGAAGCAATCAGCCCCAGCATTTT CASRTRGSNQPQHF
TRBJ1-4 NA NA TRBV29-1 14 TGCAGTATTAGGGGAATCTCAGGGGATGAAAAACTGTTTTTT CSIRGISGDEKLFF
TRBJ1-4 once NA TRBV4-2 15 TGTGCCAGCAGCCAAGTAGGGCAGGGAGGGGAAAAACTGTTTTTT CASSQVGQGGEKLFF
TRBJ1-1 NA TRBD1 TRBV2 14 TGTGCCAGCAGGGCCCCGGGACAGGGGGCTGAAGCTTTCTTT CASRAPGQGAEAFF
TRBJ1-6 NA TRBD1 TRBV14 16 TGTGCCAGCAGCCAAGGAAGGGACAGGGATAATTCACCCCTCCACTTT CASSQGRDRDNSPLHF
TRBJ2-3 NA NA TRBV5-1 15 TGCGCCAGCAGCACCCGAGGTACCAGAGACGATACGCAGTATTTT CASSTRGTRDDTQYF
TRBJ1-1 NA TRBD1 TRBV28 15 TGTGCCAGCAGACCTCGGACAGGGGGGAACACTGAAGCTTTCTTT CASRPRTGGNTEAFF
TRBJ2-7 NA NA TRBV9 14 TGTGCCAGCAGCCTTGGGACACCTTCCTACGAGCAGTACTTC CASSLGTPSYEQYF
TRBJ2-5 NA TRBD2 TRBV4-3 14 TGCGCCAGCAGCCAGGGACTAGCTCAAGAGACCCAGTACTTC CASSQGLAQETQYF
TRBJ2-1 NA NA TRBV7-2 12 TGTGCCAGCAGTGGGATGGGAGGTGAGCAGTTCTTC CASSGMGGEQFF
TRBJ1-3 NA TRBD1 TRBV9 16 TGTGCCAGCAGCGCACGACAGGGGGCAACTGGAAACACCATATATTTT CASSARQGATGNTIYF
TRBJ2-7 NA TRBD2 TRBV4-2 15 TGTGCCAGCAGCCAAGAACGGCGGGAGCCCCACGAGCAGTACTTC CASSQERREPHEQYF
TRBJ2-3 NA TRBD1 TRBV4-1 16 TGCGCCAGCAGCCGCGGGGGGACAGGGGGCACAGATACGCAGTATTTT CASSRGGTGGTDTQYF
TRBJ2-7 NA NA TRBV19 14 TGTGCCAGTAGTATAGAAGGTCGCGGAGGCGAGCAGTACTTC CASSIEGRGGEQYF
TRBJ2-2 NA NA TRBV15 18 TGTGCCACCAGCAGAGGTACAGTCACAGGGTCCGGCATCGGGGAGCTGTTTTTT CATSRGTVTGSGIGELFF
TRBJ1-1 NA NA TRBV7-2 16 TGTGCCAGCAGCTTACGGGTGGGCAGGGGGAACACTGAAGCTTTCTTT CASSLRVGRGNTEAFF
TRBJ2-4 NA TRBD1 TRBV7-8 17 TGTGCCAGCAGCTACCGAACAGGGACAGGGTCCAAAAACATTCAGTACTTC CASSYRTGTGSKNIQYF
TRBJ1-1 once NA TRBV11-2 12 TGTGCCAGCAGCGTAAGACAGGATGAAGCTTTCTTT CASSVRQDEAFF
TRBJ2-3 NA NA TRBV5-1 15 TGCGCCAGCAGCCCTCCGGTAGAGGTTACAGATACGCAGTATTTT CASSPPVEVTDTQYF